The 20 T cell receptor beta chains below come from one sample, sequenced in a study of blood T cell repertoires in COVID-19 (TCRdb year 2020). The receptor library was made with the immunoSEQ multiplex PCR assay. TCRdb holds this immuneACCESS table with in-frame rearrangements only. Some clones are missing; in checked studies, unresolved V genes explain under half, and the rest has no known cause. This sample comprises some 110,000 clones, 84% of them detected only once. The ten largest clones represent roughly 13% of the sample. Sequencing was carried out using peripheral blood. The receptors stem from a woman in her fifties or sixties with acute or convalescent COVID-19.

V is TRBV4-2 and J is TRBJ1-5; 8 bases are a match to TRBD1. Trimming cost V 3 bases and J 6 bases; bases outside gene matches: 10. This CDR3 contains 16 residues. Germline V gene lookup returns CDR1 LGHNA and CDR2 YNFKEQ. CDR3 bases: TGTGCCAGCAGCCAGGGACAGGCGAGGACGGGTCAGCCCCAGCATTTT. Protein sequence: CASSQGQARTGQPQHF.

This chain joins TRBV12-5 and TRBJ2-1, with TRBD1 matching over 10 bases. Germline trimming cut 0 bases from V and 3 bases from J; bases unmatched to any gene: 11. Looked up from germline, CDR1 is LGHNT and CDR2 is FRNRAP. The CDR3 has 19 amino acids. CDR3 region: CASGLVTPLDRGYYNEQFF. CDR3 sequence (DNA): TGTGCTAGTGGTTTGGTTACTCCATTGGACAGGGGGTACTACAATGAGCAGTTCTTC. The entire variable domain, with the rest obtained from reference TRBV12-5 and TRBJ2-1, is as follows: DARVTQTPRHKVTEMGQEVTMRCQPILGHNTVFWYRQTMMQGLELLAYFRNRAPLDDSGMPKDRFSAEMPDATLATLKIQPSEPRDSAVYFCASGLVTPLDRGYYNEQFFGPGTRLTVL.

CDR3 nucleotide sequence: TGTGCCAGCAGCCCCTTGACAGGGGTGGGTGAAGCTTTCTTT. It translates to CASSPLTGVGEAFF. This chain joins TRBV14 and TRBJ1-1, with 8 nucleotides matching TRBD1. The CDR3 totals 14 residues. J gave up 7 bases and V 4 bases, and 8 bases lay outside the gene matches. Germline CDR1 SGHDN, CDR2 FVKESK.

The CDR3 DNA is TGCGCCAGCAGCGCGAACCGGGACAGGGGGCCGGGGGCCAACGTCCTGACTTTC. It encodes CASSANRDRGPGANVLTF. V and J are TRBV5-1 and TRBJ2-6; TRBD1 matches at 12 bases. This CDR3 is 18 amino acids long. The junction had 9 bases not matched to a gene; V was cut back by 4 bases and J by 4 bases. Germline V gene data show CDR1 as SGHRS and CDR2 as YFSETQ.

The V gene is TRBV19, the J gene TRBJ1-5, with 7 nucleotides matching TRBD1. Germline V CDR1 and CDR2: LNHDA, SQIVND (reference sequence). J gave up 4 bases and V 7 bases, and 7 bases lay outside the gene matches. The CDR3 is 14 residues long. The CDR3 DNA follows: TGTGCCAGTACTCCGACAGGGCCTAATCAGCCCCAGCATTTT. Its translation is CASTPTGPNQPQHF. The full variable domain, rest sourced from reference TRBV19 and TRBJ1-5, is DGGITQSPKYLFRKEGQNVTLSCEQNLNHDAMYWYRQDPGQGLRLIYYSQIVNDFQKGDIAEGYSVSREKKESFPLTVTSAQKNPTAFYLCASTPTGPNQPQHFGDGTRLSIL.

The chain links TRBV20-1 to TRBJ2-3; 11 bases fit TRBD2. The CDR3 is made up of 14 amino acids. Germline CDR1 and CDR2: DFQATT and SNEGSKA (reference sequence). V lost 3 bases to trimming and J lost 6 bases; unmatched junction nucleotides: 5. CDR3 in amino acids: CSASELAGEDTQYF. CDR3 in DNA: TGCAGTGCTAGTGAACTAGCGGGGGAGGATACGCAGTATTTT.

This chain joins TRBV18 and TRBJ1-1; no definite D call. Germline values: CDR1 KGHSH, CDR2 LQKENI. V shed 8 bases and J shed 3 bases, with 13 bases lying between them. This CDR3 region has 13 residues. For the CDR3, the DNA is TGTGCCAGCCGCATTCTCTTAGACACTGAAGCTTTCTTT. Protein sequence: CASRILLDTEAFF. Full variable domain (missing parts from reference TRBV18 and TRBJ1-1): NAGVMQNPRHLVRRRGQEARLRCSPMKGHSHVYWYRQLPEEGLKFMVYLQKENIIDESGMPKERFSAEFPKEGPSILRIQQVVRGDSAAYFCASRILLDTEAFFGQGTRLTVV.

The chain is built from TRBV4-1 and TRBJ2-3; D may be TRBD1 (5 bases). V gave up 0 bases and J gave up 8 bases, with 27 bases separating them. Germline V gives CDR1 MGHRA, CDR2 YSYEKL. The CDR3 sequence is 19 residues long. The CDR3 spells CASSQESYSRGSPMGTQYF. CDR3 in DNA: TGCGCCAGCAGCCAAGAGAGCTACTCTAGGGGCTCCCCCATGGGTACGCAGTATTTT.

The gene calls are TRBV6-5 and TRBJ2-1; 10 nucleotides agree with TRBD1. CDR1 is MNHEY, CDR2 SVGAGI, per germline. The length of the CDR3 is 12 residues. Unmatched junction bases numbered 9, after V lost 6 bases and J lost 16 bases. The CDR3 DNA reads as TGTGCCAGCAGGAAACCCGGGACAGGGGACTTCTTC. It codes for CASRKPGTGDFF.

Here the CDR3 reads CASSYSRRGGQPQHF. The CDR3 DNA reads TGTGCCAGCAGTTACTCGCGCAGGGGCGGTCAGCCCCAGCATTTT. This chain uses TRBV6-2 or TRBV6-3 with TRBJ1-5, with D perhaps TRBD1 (6 bases). Looked up from germline, CDR1 is MNHEY and CDR2 is SVGEGT. Trimming removed 0 bases at V and 6 bases at J, with 12 bases between. This CDR3 has 15 residues.

The chain combines TRBV6-1 with TRBJ1-2, with D perhaps TRBD1 (5 bases). The V end was cut by 3 bases, the J end by 2 bases, with 7 bases between. CDR3 length equals 13 residues. Germline V gene lookup returns CDR1 MNHNS and CDR2 SASEGT. The CDR3 here is CASSEDTNYGYTF. For the CDR3, the DNA is TGTGCCAGCAGTGAGGACACAAACTATGGCTACACCTTC.

V gene TRBV7-9 combines with J gene TRBJ2-3; no definite D call. CDR1 and CDR2 from the germline V gene are SEHNR and FQNEAQ (reference sequence). The CDR3 runs to 13 residues. V was cut by 6 bases and J by 2 bases, with 9 bases left in between. CDR3 DNA: TGTGCCAGCAGTCAGGTATCCACAGATACGCAGTATTTT. It encodes CASSQVSTDTQYF.

The V call is TRBV28, the J call TRBJ1-6; no definite D call. This CDR3 comprises 15 residues. V shed 3 bases and J shed 8 bases, with 14 bases lying between them. Germline-derived CDR1 and CDR2 are MDHEN and SYDVKM. CDR3 in DNA: TGTGCCAGCAGTTTGGGAGGGATTCGGGATTCACCCCTCCACTTT. It is translated as CASSLGGIRDSPLHF.

The genes are TRBV29-1 and TRBJ2-5; D remains ambiguous. The CDR3 is 13 amino acids. Trimming removed 3 bases at V and 1 base at J, with 9 bases between. Germline V CDR1 and CDR2: SQVTM, ANQGSEA. The CDR3 nucleotides are TGCAGCGTTGAGAGACAACGCCAAGAGACCCAGTACTTC. This codes for CSVERQRQETQYF.

CDR3 residues: CAISDILAPGLAGGTTGELFF. The CDR3 nucleotides are TGTGCCATCAGTGATATCTTGGCGCCGGGACTAGCGGGGGGCACTACCGGGGAGCTGTTTTTT. The rearrangement links TRBV10-3 to TRBJ2-2; 15 nucleotides align to TRBD2. The CDR3 loop spans 21 amino acids. Trimming at V came to 3 bases and at J to 5 bases, leaving 16 bases not matched to a gene. Germline CDR1 ENHRY, CDR2 SYGVKD.

The sample holds one count of this clone. This chain uses TRBV4-2 with TRBJ2-1; 7 bases agree with TRBD1. Per germline, CDR1 LGHNA and CDR2 YNFKEQ. There are 16 residues in the CDR3. After removal of 4 bases from V and 1 base from J, the junction contained 7 bases not matched to a gene. CDR3 DNA: TGTGCCAGCAGCCGACTCGGGACAGATTCCTACAATGAGCAGTTCTTC. Its translation: CASSRLGTDSYNEQFF.

The chain links TRBV19 to TRBJ1-5; TRBD1 matches at 12 bases. The CDR3 spans 16 residues. Germline lookup yields CDR1 LNHDA and CDR2 SQIVND (reference sequence). The trim removed 5 bases at V and 7 bases at J, leaving 9 bases unmatched. The CDR3 spells CASSPLGQGAGQPQHF. The CDR3 region has the DNA TGTGCCAGTAGTCCACTGGGACAGGGGGCCGGGCAGCCCCAGCATTTT.

The chain combines TRBV6-2 or TRBV6-3 with TRBJ1-5, with 10 bases fitting TRBD1. CDR3 size: 18 residues. The germline CDR1 and CDR2 sequences are MNHEY and SVGEGT. V was clipped by 0 bases and J by 0 bases; unmatched bases: 5. In DNA form, the CDR3 reads TGTGCCAGCAGTTACTCGACCGGGACAGGGGATAGCAATCAGCCCCAGCATTTT. Its translation is CASSYSTGTGDSNQPQHF.

CDR3 DNA: TGTGCCAGCTCACGACAGGGTAGCGGCCAAGAGACCCAGTACTTC. Residues: CASSRQGSGQETQYF. The J gene is TRBJ2-5, the V gene TRBV18; D might be TRBD1 (7 bases). CDR1 is KGHSH, CDR2 LQKENI, per germline. The CDR3 runs 15 residues. V lost 4 bases and J 1 base, leaving 13 bases between the germline ends.

The V and J genes are TRBV5-6 and TRBJ2-4, with TRBD2 matching 15 bases. J gave up 7 bases and V 4 bases, and 6 bases lay outside the gene matches. This CDR3 spans 16 amino acids. Germline V gene sequence: CDR1 SGHDT, CDR2 YYEEEE. The CDR3 region has the DNA TGTGCCAGCAGCCGGGGTGGGACTAGCGGGAGGAACATTCAGTACTTC. Translated, it gives CASSRGGTSGRNIQYF.